The present T cell receptor beta chain was sequenced within a study of CD8 T cells in Susac syndrome. Study conclusions and caveats: As the study acknowledged, the number of individuals who were part of its TCR sequencing and HLA analysis was relatively small.

As concerns this clonotype: As yet, its antigen is unknown.

RNA amounts of roughly 0.5 to 1 ug underwent reverse transcription with random hexamers. Amplification of TCR beta CDR3 spanned 54 Vbeta and 13 Jbeta via immunoSEQ multiplex PCR. Using its own MiXCR run on the immunoSEQ multiplex PCR reads, TCRdb lists one record per CDR3 protein. The sample yields around 170,000 distinct CDR3 sequences, 85% to 95% seen once. Sequencing of TCR beta was undertaken in CD8+ and CD4+ T cells derived from blood. The source is a human donor with multiple sclerosis. The sample taken for sequencing was CD8+ T cells from PBMCs.

CDR3 sequence: CRAGLSGDIQYF. DNA for the CDR3: TGCAGGGCCGGGCTCTCAGGGGACATTCAGTACTTC. V is TRBV20-1 and J is TRBJ2-4; D is perhaps TRBD1 (6 bases). From germline, CDR1 is DFQATT and CDR2 SNEGSKA (reference sequence). This CDR3 has 12 residues.